This is a list of T cell receptor beta chains from one sample in a study of T cell repertoires in cytomegalovirus infection. TCRdb redid the calling of the reads with MiXCR, one entry per CDR3 protein. The sample gives about 400,000 distinct CDR3 sequences, about a sixth of which show up once; around 10% is in the top ten. The sequenced material came from PBMCs. These receptors came from a human donor in good health (CMV status not recorded). Some clones in this sample may be carry-over from other donors' samples. Both conserved end residues are part of each CDR3. Fields, in order: V gene, CDR3 protein.

TRBV7-6 | CASSAQGPGSFYNEQFF
TRBV4-2 | CASSQVGGNQPQHF
TRBV7-9 | CAGASSLNEKLFF
TRBV7-2 | CASRWRGTGYTDTQYF
TRBV12-3/TRBV12-4 | CASSYGDRGIRQYF
TRBV2 | CASSLPPGHGRGEQFF
TRBV6-1 | CASSVGTYNEQFF
TRBV19 | CASMGEPNIQYF
TRBV3-1 | CASSQDVGGPRDTQYF
TRBV7-2 | CASSLLGSGNQPQHF
TRBV12-3/TRBV12-4 | CASSSNLGAETQYF
TRBV3-1 | CASSHLAGGGETQYF
TRBV7-9 | CASSPPPRGNEKLFF
TRBV11-1 | CASSPSTSLETQYF
TRBV4-2 | CASSQDLQNNYGYTF